The 26 T cell receptor beta chains reported below all come from one sample, sequenced in a study of OX40 agonist ivuxolimab in advanced cancers. The protocol was immunoSEQ multiplex PCR, while the TCRdb copy is restricted to in-frame clones and leaves out a portion. The profile shows about 45,000 clones, approximately 80% of them singletons. The starting material was CD4+ or CD8+ T cells sorted from blood, obtained in a trial of the OX40 agonist ivuxolimab. These receptors all stem from an adult with an advanced solid tumor such as melanoma, head and neck, liver or kidney cancer.

The rearrangement uses TRBV4-1 and TRBJ1-4; TRBD1 might be the D (5 bases). This CDR3 comprises 14 residues. Trimming removed 0 bases from V and 11 bases from J, with 13 bases in between. Germline CDR1 MGHRA, CDR2 YSYEKL. CDR3 in amino acids: CASSQEGPGGKLFF. CDR3 DNA sequence: TGCGCCAGCAGCCAAGAGGGACCCGGGGGGAAACTGTTTTTT.

The chain is built from TRBV7-9 and TRBJ2-1, with 14 bases that match TRBD2. From germline, CDR1 is SEHNR and CDR2 FQNEAQ (reference sequence). The CDR3 covers 19 residues. Trimming removed 0 bases from V and 7 bases from J; junction bases left unmatched: 11. This CDR3 reads CASSLALTSGRAKGNEQFF. The CDR3 coding sequence is TGTGCCAGCAGCTTAGCGTTGACTAGCGGGAGGGCCAAGGGGAATGAGCAGTTCTTC.

The V and J genes are TRBV19 and TRBJ2-2; D gene ambiguous. Germline V CDR1 and CDR2: LNHDA, SQIVND (reference sequence). V was pared by 2 bases and J by 4 bases, with 11 bases between. There are 15 residues in the CDR3. The CDR3, as DNA: TGTGCCAGTAGTATATGGAGAACTGGCACCGGGGAGCTGTTTTTT. This encodes CASSIWRTGTGELFF.

The chain uses TRBV11-2 and TRBJ1-5; D is ambiguous. Germline V lookup: CDR1 SGHAT, CDR2 FQNNGV. The germline V and J ends were trimmed by 5 bases and 6 bases, with 11 bases remaining between them. The CDR3 has 13 amino acids. The CDR3 nucleotides are TGTGCCAGCAGCGAAAAGCTAGGTCAGCCCCAGCATTTT. It encodes CASSEKLGQPQHF.

The chain employs TRBV28 and TRBJ2-2, with D unresolved. Germline V gene lookup returns CDR1 MDHEN and CDR2 SYDVKM. This CDR3 region has 15 residues. The V gene lost 8 bases and the J gene lost 2 bases, with 15 bases spanning the gap. CDR3 amino acids: CASGFDGGNTGELFF. CDR3 sequence (DNA): TGTGCCAGCGGATTCGACGGCGGAAACACCGGGGAGCTGTTTTTT.

This chain links TRBV5-5 with TRBJ1-1; a weak D match, TRBD1 (6 bases). The V end lost 4 bases, the J end lost 6 bases, and 16 bases lay between the germline ends. Germline V gene lookup returns CDR1 SGHKS and CDR2 YYEKEE (reference sequence). The CDR3 covers 14 residues. CDR3 nucleotide sequence: TGTGCCAGCAGCCCAGGGGTAGACGGGTCTGAAGCTTTCTTT. It codes for CASSPGVDGSEAFF.

This clone was recorded only once. Here the CDR3 reads CASSLGGNDLNNSPLHF. The DNA for the CDR3 is TGTGCCAGCAGCTTAGGCGGAAACGACTTAAATAATTCACCCCTCCACTTT. V gene TRBV11-2 combines with J gene TRBJ1-6; no firm D call. V lost 1 base and J lost 5, with 15 bases in between. Germline V gene data show CDR1 as SGHAT and CDR2 as FQNNGV. This CDR3 is 17 amino acids long.

The rearrangement links TRBV6-6 to TRBJ1-5; unclear D gene. Trimming removed 5 bases at V and 6 bases at J, with 20 bases between. CDR3 length equals 16 residues. Germline loops: CDR1 MNHNY, CDR2 SVGAGI (reference sequence). CDR3 in DNA: TGTGCCAGCAGTAGGCCCGATGTGGTGGCGGTTCAGCCCCAGCATTTT. Residues: CASSRPDVVAVQPQHF.

The rearrangement joins TRBV27 to TRBJ2-1; 8 bases align to TRBD2. CDR3 length: 19 residues. Losses at the gene ends were 0 bases for V and 2 bases for J; bases not matched to a gene: 12. Per the germline V gene, CDR1 is MNHEY and CDR2 is SMNVEV (reference sequence). DNA for the CDR3: TGTGCCAGCAGTTTATCGTCTGGAAAACGCGGGGGGACCTACAATGAGCAGTTCTTC. This sequence encodes CASSLSSGKRGGTYNEQFF.

The V call is TRBV4-1, the J call TRBJ2-2; TRBD1 is a possible D gene (5 bases). The CDR3 has 14 residues. Germline lookup yields CDR1 MGHRA and CDR2 YSYEKL. V was trimmed by 4 bases and J by 7 bases, leaving 13 bases between them. CDR3 in amino acids: CASSRINRFGELFF. The DNA for the CDR3 is TGCGCCAGCAGCCGAATCAACAGGTTCGGGGAGCTGTTTTTT.

The chain is built from TRBV28 and TRBJ1-6, with D possibly matching TRBD1 (6 bases). This CDR3 comprises 16 residues. The germline V gene encodes CDR1 MDHEN and CDR2 SYDVKM. V lost 1 base and J lost 7, with 14 bases in between. The CDR3 loop reads CASSLFATGNNSPLHF. CDR3 sequence (DNA): TGTGCCAGCAGTTTATTCGCCACAGGGAACAATTCACCCCTCCACTTT.

The chain is built from TRBV19 and TRBJ2-1, with 10 positions matching TRBD2. The length of the CDR3 is 14 residues. CDR1 LNHDA and CDR2 SQIVND come from the germline V gene (reference sequence). The junction had 13 bases not matched to a gene; V was cut back by 5 bases and J by 15 bases. In DNA form, the CDR3 reads TGTGCCAGTAGTTCTGGACTAGCGGAAGGCGACCCGTTCTTC. This codes for CASSSGLAEGDPFF. The variable domain in full, completed from reference TRBV19 and TRBJ2-1, reads DGGITQSPKYLFRKEGQNVTLSCEQNLNHDAMYWYRQDPGQGLRLIYYSQIVNDFQKGDIAEGYSVSREKKESFPLTVTSAQKNPTAFYLCASSSGLAEGDPFFGPGTRLTVL.

V gene TRBV2 combines with J gene TRBJ2-5; D ambiguous. There are 14 residues in the CDR3. Germline CDR1 reads SNHLY; CDR2 reads FYNNEI. Trimming removed 2 bases from V and 1 base from J, with 8 bases in between. The CDR3 spells CASSEKVAQETQYF. Here the CDR3 DNA reads TGTGCCAGCAGTGAAAAAGTGGCCCAAGAGACCCAGTACTTC. Together with reference TRBV2 and TRBJ2-5, the CDR3 gives the full variable domain: EPEVTQTPSHQVTQMGQEVILRCVPISNHLYFYWYRQILGQKVEFLVSFYNNEISEKSEIFDDQFSVERPDGSNFTLKIRSTKLEDSAMYFCASSEKVAQETQYFGPGTRLLVL.

This sequence joins TRBV25-1 and TRBJ2-2, with no clear D. Per germline, CDR1 MGHDK and CDR2 SYGVNS. V shed 7 bases and J shed 4 bases, with 10 bases lying between them. The CDR3 loop spans 13 amino acids. CDR3 sequence (DNA): TGTGCCAGCACTGGGGTGGGCACCGGGGAGCTGTTTTTT. It translates to CASTGVGTGELFF.

The chain employs TRBV5-1 and TRBJ2-1; D remains unclear. Trimming took 4 bases from V and 4 from J, leaving 3 bases between them. This CDR3 spans 11 amino acids. Germline V CDR1 and CDR2: SGHRS, YFSETQ. The CDR3 is CASSAYNEQFF. In DNA, the CDR3 is TGCGCCAGCAGCGCGTACAATGAGCAGTTCTTC.

The gene calls are TRBV6-5 and TRBJ2-1, with TRBD2 matching over 15 bases. The CDR3 has 15 residues. Germline assignment: CDR1 MNHEY and CDR2 SVGAGI. V lost 7 bases and J lost 7; bases outside the gene matches: 5. The CDR3 DNA reads as TGTGCCAGCACCCCGGGACTAGCGGGAGGTAATGAGCAGTTCTTC. It encodes CASTPGLAGGNEQFF.

This clone appeared a few times. The genes are TRBV28 and TRBJ2-5; possible D gene TRBD1, 6 bases. The CDR3 is 15 residues long. V gave up 2 bases and J gave up 2 bases, with 12 bases separating them. Germline CDR1 reads MDHEN; CDR2 reads SYDVKM. CDR3 DNA sequence: TGTGCCAGCAGTTTACCAGGGGTCCCTCAAGAGACCCAGTACTTC. Translating it yields CASSLPGVPQETQYF.

This clone has more than one count but fewer than ten. The chain is built from TRBV11-3 and TRBJ2-2; the match to TRBD2 covers 11 bases. J lost 3 bases, V lost 7 bases, and 10 bases had no gene match. This CDR3 contains 17 residues. Per germline, CDR1 SGHNT and CDR2 YENEEA. CDR3 DNA: TGTGCCAGCACTCGGGGGACTAGCGGTGGGGACACCGGGGAGCTGTTTTTT. The encoded protein is CASTRGTSGGDTGELFF.

V usage is TRBV28 and J usage is TRBJ2-2, with D hard to call. V lost 2 bases, J lost 6 bases, and 10 bases lay in between. CDR3 size: 14 residues. The V gene's germline CDR1 is MDHEN and CDR2 SYDVKM. The CDR3, as DNA: TGTGCCAGCAGTTTAGTGAGTGGGCCCGGGGAGCTGTTTTTT. Its protein is CASSLVSGPGELFF.

The chain is built from TRBV21-1 and TRBJ1-4; whether TRBD1, the table's D call, matches the DNA was not checked. TRBV21-1 has pseudogene status. The CDR3 extends over 15 amino acids. CDR3 sequence (DNA): TGTGCCAGCAGCAAAGACGGACAGGGAGGTGAAAAACTGTTTTTT. Translating gives CASSKDGQGGEKLFF.

This clone was recorded only once. This CDR3 reads CASSLVFGGSDTEAFF. The CDR3 coding sequence is TGCGCCAGCAGCTTGGTATTTGGGGGCTCGGACACTGAAGCTTTCTTT. The chain has TRBV5-1 and TRBJ1-1; maybe TRBD1 (6 bases). V dropped 0 bases and J dropped 3 bases, with 15 bases sitting between them. This CDR3 is 16 amino acids long. Germline values: CDR1 SGHRS, CDR2 YFSETQ.

This clone was seen more than once but under ten times. This rearrangement joins TRBV7-9 to TRBJ1-4; D is unresolved. CDR1 SEHNR and CDR2 FQNEAQ come from the germline V gene (reference sequence). V lost 5 bases, J lost 2 bases, and 9 bases lay in between. There are 14 residues in the CDR3. CDR3 in amino acids: CASSTAMTNEKLFF. The CDR3, as DNA: TGTGCCAGCAGCACCGCGATGACTAATGAAAAACTGTTTTTT.

The chain joins TRBV19 to TRBJ2-7; D uncertain. The V gene lost 3 bases and the J gene lost 1 base, with 7 bases spanning the gap. Germline V gene data show CDR1 as LNHDA and CDR2 as SQIVND (reference sequence). The CDR3 is 13 amino acids. The CDR3 is CASSIGASYEQYF. The CDR3 DNA sequence: TGTGCCAGTAGTATCGGTGCGTCCTACGAGCAGTACTTC.

The chain links TRBV2 to TRBJ2-7; no clear D. This CDR3 comprises 13 residues. Trimming took off 2 bases at V and 4 bases at J, with 9 bases between the two ends. Germline loops: CDR1 SNHLY, CDR2 FYNNEI. The CDR3 reads CASSEPFSYEQYF. The CDR3 DNA sequence: TGTGCCAGCAGTGAACCCTTTTCGTACGAGCAGTACTTC.

The chain joins TRBV13 to TRBJ2-7; D is perhaps TRBD1 (6 bases). The germline CDR1 and CDR2 sequences are PRHDT and FYEKMQ (reference sequence). The germline V and J ends were trimmed by 4 bases and 3 bases, with 7 bases remaining between them. The CDR3 sequence is 12 residues long. The DNA of the CDR3 is TGTGCCAGCAGCTGGGACAACTACGAGCAGTACTTC. This sequence encodes CASSWDNYEQYF.

This chain joins TRBV5-6 and TRBJ2-7; D is uncertain. Germline lookup yields CDR1 SGHDT and CDR2 YYEEEE. This CDR3 has 15 amino acids. V lost 4 bases, J lost 5 bases, and 19 bases lay in between. CDR3 loop: CASSNLRSSLDEQYF. As DNA, the CDR3 is TGTGCCAGCAGCAATTTGAGGAGTAGTCTGGACGAGCAGTACTTC.